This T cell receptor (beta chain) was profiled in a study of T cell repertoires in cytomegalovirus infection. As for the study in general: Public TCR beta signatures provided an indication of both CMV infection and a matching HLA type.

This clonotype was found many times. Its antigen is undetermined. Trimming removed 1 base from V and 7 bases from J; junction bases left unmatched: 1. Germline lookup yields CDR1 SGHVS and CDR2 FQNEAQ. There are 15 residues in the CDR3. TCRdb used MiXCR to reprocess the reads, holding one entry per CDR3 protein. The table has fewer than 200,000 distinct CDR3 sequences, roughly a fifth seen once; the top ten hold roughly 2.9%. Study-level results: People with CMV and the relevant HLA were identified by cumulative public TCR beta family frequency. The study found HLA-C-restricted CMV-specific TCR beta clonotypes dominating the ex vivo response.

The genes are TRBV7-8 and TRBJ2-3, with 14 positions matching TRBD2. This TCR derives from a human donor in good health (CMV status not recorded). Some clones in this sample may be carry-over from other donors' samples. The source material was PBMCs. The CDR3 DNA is TGTGCCAGCAGCTTAGGGACTAGCGGGAGGTATACGCAGTATTTT. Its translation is CASSLGTSGRYTQYF.